This entry lists 32 T cell receptor beta chains sequenced from one sample in a study of T cells in Graves' hyperthyroidism and ophthalmopathy. Amplification targeted TCR beta CDR3 regions from RNA transcripts. The study used the HTBI primer set for a first-round RT-PCR of the TCR CDR3. TCRdb itself ran the multiplex PCR reads through MiXCR, one entry per CDR3 protein. This sample has 450,000 to 700,000 distinct CDR3 sequences; around 42% occur once, and the top ten carry 15% to 20%. The sequencing input was peripheral blood or thyroid tissue (not recorded which). The receptors here all came from an adult woman with Graves' disease, either hyperthyroidism or ophthalmopathy (not recorded which).

Details on this clonotype: A read error may produce the germline difference seen at one junction end. The rearrangement links TRBV15 to TRBJ1-1, with unresolved D. Per germline, CDR1 LNHNV and CDR2 YYDKDF (reference sequence). The CDR3 runs to 15 residues. The CDR3 bases are TGTGCCACCAACAGAGATCGGGGAGAGGGCACTGAAGCTTTCTTT. Its translation: CATNRDRGEGTEAFF.

The table lists this clonotype with many counts. This sequence joins TRBV5-8 and TRBJ1-5; D is ambiguous. The germline V and J ends were trimmed by 1 base and 7 bases, with 9 bases remaining between them. Germline CDR1 is SGHTS and CDR2 is YDEGEE. CDR3 length equals 13 residues. This CDR3 is CASSLHVDQPQHF. Written as DNA, the CDR3 is TGTGCCAGCAGCTTGCATGTCGACCAGCCCCAGCATTTT. Variable domain in full (rest from reference TRBV5-8 and TRBJ1-5): EAGVTQSPTHLIKTRGQQATLRCSPISGHTSVYWYQQALGLGLQFLLWYDEGEERNRGNFPPRFSGRQFPNYSSELNVNALELEDSALYLCASSLHVDQPQHFGDGTRLSIL.

Notes on this clonotype: This may be a read error, as it is one base from a much larger clone. The chain is built from TRBV6-6 and TRBJ1-1, with unresolved D. Germline CDR1 reads MNHNY; CDR2 reads SVGAGI (reference sequence). There are 11 residues in the CDR3. Trimming pared 8 bases from V and 12 bases from J, leaving 16 bases between. The CDR3 coding sequence is TGTGCCAGCCGAGACGGGTGGTGGACTTTCTTT. Translating gives CASRDGWWTFF.

The gene calls are TRBV9 and TRBJ1-4; 9 bases are shared with TRBD1. The V and J ends lost 3 bases and 8 bases, in that order; junction bases with no gene match: 8. The CDR3 length is 15 residues. Germline V gene sequence: CDR1 SGDLS, CDR2 YYNGEE. The CDR3 nucleotides are TGTGCCAGCAGCGGTGCCGGGACAGGGTCAGAAAAACTGTTTTTT. Encoded protein: CASSGAGTGSEKLFF.

Ten or more counts support this clonotype. The chain has TRBV15 and TRBJ1-6; D gene ambiguous. The V and J ends lost 3 bases and 10 bases respectively, with 10 bases between them. The germline CDR1 and CDR2 sequences are LNHNV and YYDKDF (reference sequence). This CDR3 is 13 amino acids long. The CDR3 DNA is TGTGCCACCAGCAGGATCGCCGGGTCACCCCTCCACTTT. This sequence encodes CATSRIAGSPLHF.

In this sample, this clonotype turned up many times. This sequence joins TRBV4-1 and TRBJ1-1; D remains unclear. The CDR3 runs 12 residues. Germline CDR1 is MGHRA and CDR2 is YSYEKL. The germline V and J ends were trimmed by 3 bases and 7 bases, with 9 bases remaining between them. CDR3 residues: CASSQDGVEAFF. In nucleotides, the CDR3 is TGCGCCAGCAGCCAGGACGGGGTTGAAGCTTTCTTT.

This chain joins TRBV20-1 and TRBJ2-3; the D is unclear. The germline V gene encodes CDR1 DFQATT and CDR2 SNEGSKA (reference sequence). Trimming took 1 base from V and 2 from J, leaving 13 bases between them. The CDR3 sequence is 15 residues long. The CDR3 region has the DNA TGCAGTGCTAGAGTCCCTCCCTTCGCCACAGATACGCAGTATTTT. This gives the protein CSARVPPFATDTQYF.

Concerning this clonotype: Given the absence of the conserved phenylalanine or tryptophan at the CDR3 end, a read error is likely. No DNA is shown, since the ends of the CDR3 on it are uncertain; the CDR3 is the one TCRdb lists. The chain couples TRBV7-9 to TRBJ2-2; TRBD1, the D gene given by the table, was not confirmed from the DNA. Including both end residues, the CDR3 is 9 amino acids long. Per the germline V gene, CDR1 is SEHNR and CDR2 is FQNEAQ (reference sequence). CDR3 sequence: CASSTYQDR.

The sample holds a few counts of this clonotype. V and J are TRBV24-1 and TRBJ2-6; D unresolved. In germline, CDR1 is KGHDR, CDR2 SFDVKD. V was clipped by 4 bases and J by 4 bases, with 10 bases between them. The CDR3 runs to 15 residues. CDR3 bases: TGTGCCACCAGTGACTCCTCCCGGGGGGCCAACGTCCTGACTTTC. Its translation is CATSDSSRGANVLTF.

This clonotype was counted a single time. The chain has TRBV7-9 and TRBJ2-7; TRBD1 aligns across 8 bases. The CDR3 loop spans 14 amino acids. The V and J ends lost 6 bases and 2 bases, in that order; junction bases with no gene match: 6. Germline CDR1 reads SEHNR; CDR2 reads FQNEAQ (reference sequence). The CDR3 nucleotides are TGTGCCAGCAGGCCGGGACAGGCCGCCTACGAGCAGTACTTC. It encodes CASRPGQAAYEQYF.

CDR3 DNA sequence: TGTGCCAGCAGCTTTAGTGTCAAGCCGAACACCGGGGAGCTGTTTTTT. Residues: CASSFSVKPNTGELFF. The chain is built from TRBV7-9 and TRBJ2-2; D remains ambiguous. The CDR3 loop spans 16 amino acids. CDR1 and CDR2 from the germline V gene are SEHNR and FQNEAQ (reference sequence). V was pared by 3 bases and J by 0 bases, with 11 bases between.

This clonotype was counted at least ten times. The chain employs TRBV5-1 and TRBJ1-3; D unresolved. The germline V gene encodes CDR1 SGHRS and CDR2 YFSETQ. Trimming took off 5 bases at V and 1 base at J, with 10 bases between the two ends. The CDR3 extends over 14 amino acids. CDR3 nucleotides: TGCGCCAGCAGATCCTTCTCATCTGGAAACACCATATATTTT. Encoded protein: CASRSFSSGNTIYF.

This clonotype was counted at least ten times. The chain carries TRBV7-9 and TRBJ2-2; D is unclear. This CDR3 region has 13 residues. V gave up 2 bases and J gave up 5 bases, with 6 bases separating them. CDR1 is SEHNR and CDR2 is FQNEAQ in the germline V gene (reference sequence). The chain's CDR3 is CASSLMSTGELFF. CDR3 DNA sequence: TGTGCCAGCAGCTTAATGTCGACCGGGGAGCTGTTTTTT.

V usage is TRBV20-1 and J usage is TRBJ2-3; TRBD1 might be the D (5 bases). The germline V and J ends were trimmed by 6 bases and 9 bases, with 13 bases remaining between them. The CDR3 spans 11 residues. CDR1 is DFQATT and CDR2 is SNEGSKA in the germline V gene (reference sequence). DNA for the CDR3: TGCAGTGCCCAGACAGAGGACACGCAGTATTTT. It yields the protein CSAQTEDTQYF.

For this clonotype: In this CDR3 the conserved last residue, phenylalanine or tryptophan, is missing, so a read error is likely. The DNA is omitted, as the CDR3 cannot be located on it reliably, and the CDR3 follows TCRdb's listing. The gene calls are TRBV29-1 and TRBJ1-3. From its first to its last residue, the CDR3 has 9 amino acids. Germline values: CDR1 SQVTM, CDR2 ANQGSEA. The CDR3 loop reads CSVAPQRRL.

This clonotype was seen at least ten times. The V gene is TRBV20-1, the J gene TRBJ1-4, with 7 bases aligning to TRBD1. The CDR3 contains 12 residues. Germline V gives CDR1 DFQATT, CDR2 SNEGSKA (reference sequence). The V segment lost 6 bases and the J segment 6 bases; nucleotides outside the gene matches: 4. Here the CDR3 DNA reads TGCAGTGCCAACCAGGGGGATGAAAAACTGTTTTTT. This encodes CSANQGDEKLFF.

Many counts were recorded for this clonotype. The rearrangement links TRBV7-9 to TRBJ2-7; D call uncertain. The CDR3 consists of 12 residues. With 1 base removed from V and 7 bases from J, the gap between germline ends came to 8 bases. From germline, CDR1 is SEHNR and CDR2 FQNEAQ (reference sequence). The CDR3 region has the DNA TGTGCCAGCAGCTTAGATTCTCGTGAGCAGTACTTC. Its translation: CASSLDSREQYF.

The J gene is TRBJ2-7, the V gene TRBV24-1, with TRBD2 as a possible D gene (6 bases). The V gene's germline CDR1 is KGHDR and CDR2 SFDVKD. V was trimmed by 5 bases and J by 0 bases, leaving 16 bases between them. The CDR3 extends over 16 amino acids. CDR3 nucleotides: TGTGCCACCAGTGCTGGAGGGAAGGGGTTCTCCTACGAGCAGTACTTC. Protein sequence: CATSAGGKGFSYEQYF.

The V gene is TRBV13, the J gene TRBJ2-6, with 7 positions matching TRBD1. Trimming took 0 bases from V and 3 from J; bases not matched to a gene: 2. Germline CDR1 and CDR2: PRHDT and FYEKMQ (reference sequence). The CDR3 contains 16 residues. The CDR3 bases are TGTGCCAGCAGCTTAGGGACAGGGCTTGGGGCCAACGTCCTGACTTTC. Translated: CASSLGTGLGANVLTF.

The rearrangement joins TRBV5-5 to TRBJ2-5; 13 bases line up with TRBD2. The J segment lost 5 bases and the V segment lost 4 bases, leaving 5 bases of the junction unmatched. The length of the CDR3 is 15 residues. Germline CDR1 SGHKS, CDR2 YYEKEE (reference sequence). CDR3 DNA sequence: TGTGCCAGCAGCCCGTGGGGACTAGCGGGGGAGACCCAGTACTTC. It codes for CASSPWGLAGETQYF.

This clonotype showed up just once. This rearrangement joins TRBV6-6 to TRBJ2-5, with TRBD1 identical over 7 bases. Germline assignment: CDR1 MNHNY and CDR2 SVGAGI (reference sequence). This CDR3 is 14 amino acids long. V trimming: 6 bases; J trimming: 5 bases; junction bases outside the gene matches: 9. The CDR3 sequence: CASSTGTVSETQYF. CDR3 sequence (DNA): TGTGCCAGCAGCACCGGGACAGTAAGTGAGACCCAGTACTTC.

The chain recombines TRBV7-2 with TRBJ1-2; maybe TRBD1 (6 bases). V dropped 2 bases and J dropped 2 bases, with 9 bases sitting between them. The CDR3 is made up of 14 amino acids. The V gene's germline CDR1 is SGHTA and CDR2 FQGNSA. This CDR3 is CASSLNRENYGYTF. The DNA of the CDR3 is TGTGCCAGCAGCTTAAACAGGGAGAACTATGGCTACACCTTC. The full variable domain, rest sourced from reference TRBV7-2 and TRBJ1-2, is GAGVSQSPSNKVTEKGKDVELRCDPISGHTALYWYRQSLGQGLEFLIYFQGNSAPDKSGLPSDRFSAERTGGSVSTLTIQRTQQEDSAVYLCASSLNRENYGYTFGSGTRLTVV.

This sequence joins TRBV2 and TRBJ2-2; 7 bases line up with TRBD2. The V gene end was trimmed by 5 bases and the J gene end by 8 bases; junction bases not matched to a gene: 5. This CDR3 region has 13 residues. Germline V lookup: CDR1 SNHLY, CDR2 FYNNEI. The CDR3 is CASSYPGGGELFF. Here the CDR3 DNA reads TGTGCCAGCAGTTATCCCGGGGGGGGGGAGCTGTTTTTT.

Written as DNA, the CDR3 is TGTGCCTGGAGTGTACGGGGGCTGCCCCTCCACTTT. Protein: CAWSVRGLPLHF. The gene calls are TRBV30 and TRBJ1-6; D is possibly TRBD1 (6 bases). Germline CDR1 is GTSNPN and CDR2 is SVGIG (reference sequence). CDR3 length: 12 amino acids. Trimming shortened V by 0 bases and J by 13 bases, and 10 bases separated the two germline ends.

This chain uses TRBV19 with TRBJ1-1; perhaps TRBD1 as D (5 bases). This CDR3 is 13 amino acids long. Germline V gene data show CDR1 as LNHDA and CDR2 as SQIVND (reference sequence). V lost 5 bases and J 9 bases, leaving 16 bases between the germline ends. CDR3 bases: TGTGCCAGTAGTCATGGGGAGGGGAAACAAGCTTTCTTT. It codes for CASSHGEGKQAFF.

V gene TRBV29-1 combines with J gene TRBJ2-7; 14 bases map to TRBD2. CDR3 length equals 14 residues. V shed 5 bases, J shed 7 bases, and the junction held 7 bases outside the gene matches. Germline values: CDR1 SQVTM, CDR2 ANQGSEA. The CDR3 spells CSVLGLAGVREQYF. CDR3 in DNA: TGCAGCGTTTTGGGACTAGCGGGAGTGCGGGAGCAGTACTTC.

Comments on this clonotype: One end of the junction varies from germline; a read error may be responsible. The chain carries TRBV10-2 and TRBJ1-2; 8 bases line up with TRBD1. Germline V gene sequence: CDR1 WSHSY, CDR2 SAAADI. The CDR3 spans 14 residues. The CDR3 nucleotides are TGTGCCAGCAGTTACCTCGGACAGGGATCTGGCTACACCTTC. Translating it yields CASSYLGQGSGYTF.

This clonotype appeared many times. CDR3 loop: CSALPSPGTEAFF. CDR3 coding DNA: TGCAGTGCTCTCCCTTCTCCGGGCACTGAAGCTTTCTTT. The chain is built from TRBV20-1 and TRBJ1-1; D not resolved. The CDR3 extends over 13 amino acids. With 5 bases removed from V and 4 bases from J, the gap between germline ends came to 14 bases. Germline lookup yields CDR1 DFQATT and CDR2 SNEGSKA (reference sequence).

As regards this clonotype: At one end the junction does not follow the germline gene, possibly because of a read error. The gene calls are TRBV20-1 and TRBJ1-5; possible D gene TRBD1, 5 bases. The CDR3 loop spans 13 amino acids. The germline CDR1 and CDR2 sequences are DFQATT and SNEGSKA (reference sequence). CDR3 sequence: CSANSQGEGAHHF. The CDR3 region has the DNA TGCAGTGCTAATTCCCAAGGGGAGGGAGCCCATCATTTT.

In its sample, this clonotype was seen many times. The chain recombines TRBV10-1 with TRBJ2-2; 9 nucleotides agree with TRBD2. The length of the CDR3 is 16 residues. With V trimmed by 3 bases and J by 6 bases, 8 bases remained unmatched. The germline CDR1 and CDR2 sequences are WNHNN and SYGVQD (reference sequence). CDR3 in DNA: TGCGCCAGCAGTGAACCAGGGACTAGCCAGGCCGGGGAGCTGTTTTTT. Its translation: CASSEPGTSQAGELFF.

The V call is TRBV9, the J call TRBJ2-7, with D perhaps matching TRBD1 (5 bases). This CDR3 region has 13 residues. CDR1 and CDR2 (germline): SGDLS, YYNGEE. Trimming stripped 3 bases from V and 4 bases from J, with 11 bases between. This CDR3 is CASSGGSEYEQYF. The CDR3 nucleotides are TGTGCCAGCAGCGGGGGCTCGGAGTACGAGCAGTACTTC.

The chain couples TRBV7-6 to TRBJ1-1, with D perhaps matching TRBD1 (5 bases). With 0 bases removed from V and 5 bases from J, the gap between germline ends came to 25 bases. Per germline, CDR1 SGHVS and CDR2 FNYEAQ. The CDR3 is 19 amino acids. CDR3 in DNA: TGTGCCAGCAGCTTAGCGTCGGGGCGGGCCGCTTTCCTGAGGACTGAAGCTTTCTTT. Its protein is CASSLASGRAAFLRTEAFF.